Sequencing of this T cell receptor beta chain was carried out in a study of blood T cells in healthy people across ages (dated by TCRdb to 2013 to 2016). The study in broad terms: In model experiments, roughly one uniquely barcoded TCR beta cDNA molecule per two T cells was captured by template switching. Using deep sequencing normalized with unique cDNA molecular identifiers, the study measured how TCR beta repertoire diversity changes with age. The study analyzed two additional independent replicas of 1 million unique cDNA reads from the same blood draw for two donors, one aged 18 to 30 and one aged 80 or older. To avoid experimental bias, donors of different ages were distributed randomly across sequencing lanes. Donors were grouped into four age groups: young (average roughly 16 years), middle-aged (roughly 38), aged (62) and long-lived (less than 85). Study-wide findings and limitations: There was a strong correlation between observed TCR beta diversity and the percentage of naive T cells measured by flow cytometry. Because the CMV infection status of the donors was unknown, age-related changes in expanded clonotypes may potentially have been confounded. As age increased, observed TCR beta diversity per million T cells dropped in a roughly linear way, and a significant reduction was already evident by age around 41. The long-lived group showed more naive CD4+ T cells, fewer expanded clones and increased TCR diversity than the aged group, suggesting age selection. Since profiling was done on bulk unsorted PBMCs, naive and antigen-experienced compartments could not be conclusively compared. Total diversity estimates from one million sequenced T cells were considered lower bounds and underestimates.

From cysteine to phenylalanine, the CDR3 is 16 amino acids long. The DNA shown is the 48-base CDR3, in frame from base 1. Per the germline V gene (reference sequence), SGHKS is the CDR1 and YYEKEE is the CDR2. The V end gives up 2 bases and the J end 7 bases, leaving 9 bases in the junction not matched to a gene. This clonotype was recorded only once. This receptor's antigen is unknown. No base-level quality is on record; no much larger clone is a single base apart. A lone read offers only weak evidence. The approximately 40 donors, aged about 6 to 95 years, were systemically healthy Caucasian individuals from Russia. Each donor gave approximately 9.3 milliliters of peripheral blood, collected into EDTA-treated Vacutainer tubes. Ficoll-Paque density-gradient centrifugation was used to isolate PBMCs, with at least 6.5 million obtained per sample. Trizol reagent was used to extract total RNA from PBMCs, with at least 6 micrograms per sample. For every donor, an aliquot of PBMCs went through flow cytometry to measure the percentages of naive CD45RAhigh/CD27high T cells.

Library preparation was by 5' RACE. Sequencer: Illumina HiSeq 2500. A second PCR of roughly 6 to 11 cycles was run with a J-beta primer mix and a sample-barcoded 5' primer. Each TCR beta cDNA molecule received a unique molecular identifier from a template-switch 5' adaptor carrying 12 random nucleotides. At least 2.5 million CDR3-containing paired-end reads were obtained from each sample. First-strand cDNA synthesis was performed from all RNA using the Mint cDNA synthesis kit, with priming by a TRBC-specific oligonucleotide. Following uracil-DNA glycosylase treatment, all cDNA underwent a first 18-cycle PCR with the universal primers M1SS and BC2_uni_R. As for the authors' bioinformatics: For normalization, 1 million high-quality reads, each with a distinct molecular identifier, were randomly selected from each sample. Reads with shared molecular identifiers were discarded instead of being binned into consensus sequences. CDR3 identification, clonotype clustering and error correction used MiTCR with a Q25 quality threshold and the strictest error-elimination algorithm. A nonparametric unseen species model with Euler transformation was used to estimate lower-bound total TCR beta diversity. Through fastp at Q25 and MiXCR, TCRdb rebuilt clones from the public reads, retaining in-frame beta chains. Each entry merges the rows of one CDR3 protein and shows their most common DNA and genes. TCRdb's processing, not the study's, gives the V and J calls here. The sample table contains 1.6 million or so distinct CDR3 sequences; only one count was recorded for approximately 32% of them. Of the sample, 11% falls within the top ten clones.

This clonotype was obtained from a woman aged 25 to 39 in good health. Sequencing used blood. The chain uses TRBV5-5 and TRBJ2-1; the central 10 bases match TRBD2. The base sequence is TGTGCCAGCAGCTTCCAACTACTAGCGGGGTTAAATGAGCAGTTCTTC. It encodes CASSFQLLAGLNEQFF.